This TCR beta chain comes out of a study of T-cell reconstitution after alpha-beta-depleted transplantation in children. Study outcomes and limitations: T-cell numbers and diversity, one year after transplant, stemmed largely from T cells that were newly produced. About two months after transplant, alpha-beta T cells reportedly came from several hundred expanded graft clones.

A TCRbeta library incorporating unique molecular identifiers was prepared. One entry per CDR3 protein results from TCRdb running MiXCR on the PCR reads. In the table there are roughly 300,000 distinct CDR3 sequences, around 10% of which are singletons. This clonotype occurred many times. Its antigen is not identified. V lost 0 bases to trimming and J lost 0 bases; unmatched junction nucleotides: 11. Germline values: CDR1 DFQATT, CDR2 SNEGSKA (reference sequence). The CDR3 length is 18 residues. Specimen: peripheral blood, collected 180 days after TCRalphabeta/CD19-depleted stem cell transplant. The rearrangement joins TRBV20-1 to TRBJ2-4; 7 bases align to TRBD1. The receptor comes from a male patient between 2 and 10 years old who had a stem cell transplant for chronic granulomatous disease, so the T cells may come from the graft donor. CDR3 protein: CSARDLQGPSLAKNIQYF. The CDR3, as DNA: TGCAGTGCTAGAGATCTACAGGGGCCCTCCTTAGCCAAAAACATTCAGTACTTC.